Listed below are T cell receptor beta chains from one sample, sequenced in a study of monozygotic twins with inflammatory bowel disease. TCRdb reprocessed the 5' RACE reads and keeps a single row for each CDR3 protein, giving no DNA. The repertoire table contains about 210,000 distinct CDR3 sequences. The sequencing sample was made of blood. All receptors derive from a human donor with ulcerative colitis or Crohn's disease, or a healthy co-twin of an affected twin (not recorded which). Both conserved end residues are part of each CDR3. Fields, in order: J gene, V gene, CDR3 protein.

TRBJ2-5,TRBV10-2,CASSGRGALQETQYF
TRBJ1-3,TRBV20-1,CSGAGSGNTIYF
TRBJ2-1,TRBV4-1,CASSPRAGREQFF
TRBJ2-5,TRBV12-3/TRBV12-4,CASSLISTAQETQYF
TRBJ1-4,TRBV27,CASSRTRYSEKLFF
TRBJ2-7,TRBV20-1,CSAPAKTAYEQYF
TRBJ2-1,TRBV6-1,CASRGSGTQEYNEQFF
TRBJ2-2,TRBV29-1,CSVEARGTGELFF
TRBJ1-2,TRBV2,CASTGDRSDGYTF
TRBJ2-3,TRBV20-1,CSARALPGLQADTQYF
TRBJ2-5,TRBV19,CASSRGLAGRAETQYF
TRBJ2-1,TRBV5-1,CASSLVQGVIYGHNEQFF
TRBJ1-3,TRBV7-6,CASSSPANRGAGNTIYF
TRBJ2-1,TRBV12-3/TRBV12-4,CASSFEPPNTEQFF
TRBJ2-1,TRBV18,CASSPPGPGSKNEQFF
TRBJ1-1,TRBV6-1,CASSERPFSRTEAFF
TRBJ2-5,TRBV5-1,CASSFAQQETQYF
TRBJ2-7,TRBV18,CASSPLGTAYEQYF
TRBJ1-5,TRBV5-1,CASSLLGSFNQPQHF
TRBJ1-1,TRBV7-9,CASTYPTEVTEAFF
TRBJ2-2,TRBV12-3/TRBV12-4,CATASRGATGELFF
TRBJ1-2,TRBV5-1,CASSLSAANYGYTF
TRBJ2-7,TRBV5-4,CASSPGLTPLSYEQYF
TRBJ2-7,TRBV6-1,CASSGGRNYEQYF
TRBJ2-5,TRBV5-1,CASSFNSQETQYF
TRBJ2-7,TRBV6-6,CASSNRQGAYEQYF
TRBJ1-2,TRBV20-1,CSATGQGGYGYTF
TRBJ2-5,TRBV11-2,CASSLDMLKQLPSETQYF
TRBJ2-4,TRBV14,CASSPDRGFKNIQYF
TRBJ1-2,TRBV5-1,CASSSDSNYGYTF
TRBJ1-2,TRBV29-1,CSVEDQQVYTF
TRBJ2-1,TRBV5-1,CASSMTSGGASYNEQFF
TRBJ2-7,TRBV20-1,CSAITGHNPSYEQYF
TRBJ1-2,TRBV3-1,CASSQIPNSYGYTF
TRBJ1-1,TRBV2,CASVGRQNTEAFF
TRBJ2-5,TRBV7-9,CASSSHTDRGRETQYF
TRBJ1-4,TRBV6-1,CASSPQAAGSEKLFF
TRBJ2-1,TRBV12-3/TRBV12-4,CASSLGLAGDLEQFF
TRBJ2-1,TRBV12-3/TRBV12-4,CASSLDQPGNEQFF
TRBJ1-1,TRBV12-3/TRBV12-4,CASSFGDRVGAEAFF
TRBJ2-2,TRBV20-1,CSASTSNGELFF